Below are 22 T cell receptor beta chains sequenced from a single sample in a study of human T cells and chemical hapten exposure. In TCRdb, the RACE reads were re-called with MiXCR into one record per CDR3 protein. This sample has 95,000 to 150,000 distinct CDR3 sequences, with approximately 10% found just once. Time point meaning: patch test 3, about 24 weeks after DPC sensitization. Sample treatment: therapeutic diphenylcyclopropenone sensitization with weekly scalp DPC. This specimen consisted of whole blood, obtained in connection with sensitization to the hapten diphenylcyclopropenone (DPC). The receptor source for this set is a woman in her forties or fifties with alopecia areata. Some clones in this sample may be carry-over from other donors' samples.

The V call is TRBV12-5, the J call TRBJ2-4; perhaps D is TRBD1 or TRBD2 (5 bases each). Germline-derived CDR1 and CDR2 are LGHNT and FRNRAP. This CDR3 region has 16 residues. V was trimmed by 6 bases and J by 5 bases, leaving 20 bases between them. The CDR3 bases are TGTGCTAGTGGGCGCATGGGTGGGGGAGAGGAAAACATTCAGTACTTC. This gives the protein CASGRMGGGEENIQYF.

This clonotype was seen more than once but under ten times. The rearrangement links TRBV6-6 to TRBJ1-1, with D possibly being TRBD1 (6 bases). V was pared by 6 bases and J by 4 bases, with 15 bases between. Looked up from germline, CDR1 is MNHNY and CDR2 is SVGAGI (reference sequence). The CDR3 loop spans 14 amino acids. Here the CDR3 reads CASSPQGWGTEAFF. Written as DNA, the CDR3 is TGTGCCAGCAGCCCACAGGGATGGGGCACTGAAGCTTTCTTT.

The table lists this clonotype with many counts. The rearrangement uses TRBV28 and TRBJ1-5; D is perhaps TRBD1 (5 bases). In germline, CDR1 is MDHEN, CDR2 SYDVKM. V was shortened by 5 bases and J by 5 bases, with 19 bases between the two germline ends. The CDR3 has 16 residues. For the CDR3, the DNA is TGTGCCAGCAGTCGAATCGGGGGGTCCCGAGATCAGCCCCAGCATTTT. It translates to CASSRIGGSRDQPQHF.

The J gene is TRBJ2-3, the V gene TRBV9; 9 bases align to TRBD1. Germline V gene lookup returns CDR1 SGDLS and CDR2 YYNGEE. V shed 0 bases and J 6 bases; nucleotides not matched to a gene: 5. This CDR3 comprises 15 residues. CDR3 in amino acids: CASSVEGQGIDTQYF. The CDR3 bases are TGTGCCAGCAGCGTAGAGGGACAGGGCATCGATACGCAGTATTTT.

This chain joins TRBV6-1 and TRBJ2-3; perhaps D is TRBD1 or TRBD2 (6 bases each). V was clipped by 1 base and J by 0 bases, with 11 bases between them. Germline V gene sequence: CDR1 MNHNS, CDR2 SASEGT. The CDR3 runs to 16 residues. For the CDR3, the DNA is TGTGCCAGCAGTGAAGTACCGGGGGCTAGCACAGATACGCAGTATTTT. Translated, it gives CASSEVPGASTDTQYF.

The chain combines TRBV11-2 with TRBJ2-3; the D call may be TRBD1 or TRBD2 (5 bases each). CDR3 length equals 15 residues. CDR1 and CDR2 from the germline V gene are SGHAT and FQNNGV. V lost 5 bases to trimming and J lost 2 bases, with 14 bases between them. DNA for the CDR3: TGTGCCAGCAGCCGTAATGGGGGATACACAGATACGCAGTATTTT. This encodes CASSRNGGYTDTQYF.

Many counts were recorded for this clonotype. The chain carries TRBV29-1 and TRBJ1-4; D not resolved. Trimming removed 7 bases at V and 7 bases at J, with 16 bases between. This CDR3 contains 13 residues. The V gene's germline CDR1 is SQVTM and CDR2 ANQGSEA. The CDR3, as DNA: TGCAGCGCTTTTTCCGGAGGTAGTGAAAAACTGTTTTTT. Translated, it gives CSAFSGGSEKLFF.

The chain combines TRBV7-9 with TRBJ1-6; D is unclear. Trimming pared 2 bases from V and 5 bases from J, leaving 7 bases between. The V gene's germline CDR1 is SEHNR and CDR2 FQNEAQ (reference sequence). The CDR3 loop spans 14 amino acids. CDR3 in amino acids: CASSLTRNNSPLHF. The CDR3 DNA reads TGTGCCAGCAGCTTAACACGGAATAATTCACCCCTCCACTTT.

This clonotype was detected ten times or more. The chain recombines TRBV27 with TRBJ2-6; D gene ambiguous. The CDR3 is 19 amino acids. CDR1 is MNHEY and CDR2 is SMNVEV in the germline V gene (reference sequence). The V end lost 4 bases, the J end lost 0 bases, and 19 bases lay between the germline ends. As DNA, the CDR3 is TGTGCCAGCAGTTCTGTGTCGGCTTTACCCAGCTCTGGGGCCAACGTCCTGACTTTC. As protein: CASSSVSALPSSGANVLTF.

This rearrangement joins TRBV7-6 to TRBJ2-1; D is perhaps TRBD2 (6 bases). The ends were cut back, 1 base at V and 4 bases at J, with 11 bases in the middle. Germline V gene lookup returns CDR1 SGHVS and CDR2 FNYEAQ. The CDR3 length is 15 residues. CDR3 region: CASSLVDGGYNEQFF. The CDR3 region has the DNA TGTGCCAGCAGCTTAGTCGACGGAGGGTACAATGAGCAGTTCTTC.

This clonotype has more than one count but fewer than ten. The chain combines TRBV7-9 with TRBJ2-5; no reliable D call. The CDR3 sequence is 14 residues long. Germline V gene lookup returns CDR1 SEHNR and CDR2 FQNEAQ (reference sequence). Trimming left V 5 bases short and J 2 bases short, with 12 bases between. CDR3 amino acids: CASSPWLAQETQYF. DNA for the CDR3: TGTGCCAGCAGCCCCTGGTTAGCACAAGAGACCCAGTACTTC.

V gene TRBV6-2 or TRBV6-3 combines with J gene TRBJ2-1; TRBD2 matches 11 bases. The V gene's germline CDR1 is MNHEY and CDR2 SVGEGT. CDR3 length: 18 amino acids. J was trimmed by 5 bases and V by 7 bases; bases with no gene match: 16. CDR3 DNA: TGTGCCAGCACCCACCGGACTAGCGGGTCCTCTTTGCACAATGAGCAGTTCTTC. The encoded protein is CASTHRTSGSSLHNEQFF.

This clonotype was observed a few times. The chain couples TRBV27 to TRBJ2-3; D remains unclear. The V gene lost 3 bases and the J gene lost 2 bases, with 3 bases spanning the gap. The germline V gene has CDR1 MNHEY and CDR2 SMNVEV (reference sequence). The CDR3 is 12 residues long. The CDR3 protein is CASSFYTDTQYF. The CDR3 bases are TGTGCCAGCAGTTTTTACACAGATACGCAGTATTTT.

This clonotype has only a few counts. This chain links TRBV3-1 with TRBJ2-3, with D possibly being TRBD1 (6 bases). Germline CDR1 LGHDT, CDR2 YNNKEL (reference sequence). CDR3 length: 13 amino acids. V was shortened by 8 bases and J by 4 bases, with 13 bases between the two germline ends. The CDR3 DNA sequence: TGTGCCAGCGGTAGAGGGGGAGCAGATACGCAGTATTTT. Amino acid sequence: CASGRGGADTQYF.

This clonotype showed up many times. The chain is built from TRBV7-9 and TRBJ2-6; either TRBD1 or TRBD2 may supply D (6 bases each). The CDR3 is 15 amino acids. Germline lookup yields CDR1 SEHNR and CDR2 FQNEAQ (reference sequence). V gave up 5 bases and J gave up 10 bases, with 18 bases separating them. The CDR3 DNA is TGTGCCAGCAGCCCCGTGGAGGGACAAGTAAACGTCCTGACTTTC. This sequence encodes CASSPVEGQVNVLTF. The full variable domain, completed using reference TRBV7-9 and TRBJ2-6, is DTGVSQNPRHKITKRGQNVTFRCDPISEHNRLYWYRQTLGQGPEFLTYFQNEAQLEKSRLLSDRFSAERPKGSFSTLEIQRTEQGDSAMYLCASSPVEGQVNVLTFGAGSRLTVL.

The V and J genes are TRBV13 and TRBJ2-2; 11 positions agree with TRBD1. Trimming at V came to 3 bases and at J to 6 bases, leaving 3 bases not matched to a gene. This CDR3 contains 15 residues. The germline V gene encodes CDR1 PRHDT and CDR2 FYEKMQ (reference sequence). The CDR3 region is CASSFGQGAAGELFF. Here the CDR3 DNA reads TGTGCCAGCAGCTTCGGACAGGGGGCAGCCGGGGAGCTGTTTTTT.

This clonotype was recorded at least ten times. J is TRBJ2-3 and V is TRBV18; tentatively, D is TRBD2 (6 bases). Germline V CDR1 and CDR2: KGHSH, LQKENI. CDR3 length: 17 residues. Trimming stripped 0 bases from V and 6 bases from J, with 19 bases between. The CDR3 loop reads CASSPPQTSATSDTQYF. The CDR3 DNA follows: TGTGCCAGCTCACCACCGCAGACTAGTGCGACCTCTGATACGCAGTATTTT. The full variable domain, its missing parts supplied by reference TRBV18 and TRBJ2-3, is NAGVMQNPRHLVRRRGQEARLRCSPMKGHSHVYWYRQLPEEGLKFMVYLQKENIIDESGMPKERFSAEFPKEGPSILRIQQVVRGDSAAYFCASSPPQTSATSDTQYFGPGTRLTVL.

This clonotype appeared a few times. This CDR3 reads CSASSLDRAYEQYF. The CDR3 DNA reads TGCAGTGCTAGTTCCCTTGACAGGGCCTACGAGCAGTACTTC. This chain uses TRBV20-1 with TRBJ2-7; 7 positions agree with TRBD1. The CDR3 runs to 14 residues. CDR1 and CDR2 from the germline V gene are DFQATT and SNEGSKA (reference sequence). With 3 bases clipped from V and 2 bases from J, the junction kept 7 bases outside the gene matches.

This clonotype was observed a few times. The V call is TRBV4-1, the J call TRBJ1-4; D is undetermined. Trimming removed 2 bases at V and 8 bases at J, with 12 bases between. The CDR3 runs to 14 residues. Germline V lookup: CDR1 MGHRA, CDR2 YSYEKL. The CDR3 DNA sequence: TGCGCCAGCAGCCAACCATCGGACGGCGAAAAACTGTTTTTT. Translated, it gives CASSQPSDGEKLFF.

This clonotype turned up a few times. The chain carries TRBV7-8 and TRBJ2-3; TRBD1 agrees at 9 bases. V was clipped by 0 bases and J by 0 bases; unmatched bases: 1. The germline gives CDR1 SGHVS, CDR2 FQNEAQ. CDR3 length equals 16 residues. The CDR3 is CASSLAGQGSTDTQYF. The CDR3 coding sequence is TGTGCCAGCAGCTTAGCAGGACAGGGGAGCACAGATACGCAGTATTTT.

This clonotype was seen more than once but under ten times. The chain uses TRBV5-1 and TRBJ2-7, with D tentatively TRBD2 (6 bases). Trimming took 3 bases from V and 0 from J, leaving 13 bases between them. The CDR3 is 15 amino acids. Germline V CDR1 and CDR2: SGHRS, YFSETQ. The DNA for the CDR3 is TGCGCCAGCAGCTATAGCGGACAAAGCTCCTACGAGCAGTACTTC. Amino acids: CASSYSGQSSYEQYF.

In its sample, this clonotype was seen a few times. The chain links TRBV12-3 or TRBV12-4 to TRBJ2-7, with TRBD2 matching 7 bases. After removal of 8 bases from V and 5 bases from J, the junction contained 15 bases not matched to a gene. This CDR3 contains 15 residues. This chain's CDR3 is CASSPTGEGSHEQYF. The CDR3 bases are TGTGCCAGCTCGCCTACGGGGGAGGGGAGCCACGAGCAGTACTTC.